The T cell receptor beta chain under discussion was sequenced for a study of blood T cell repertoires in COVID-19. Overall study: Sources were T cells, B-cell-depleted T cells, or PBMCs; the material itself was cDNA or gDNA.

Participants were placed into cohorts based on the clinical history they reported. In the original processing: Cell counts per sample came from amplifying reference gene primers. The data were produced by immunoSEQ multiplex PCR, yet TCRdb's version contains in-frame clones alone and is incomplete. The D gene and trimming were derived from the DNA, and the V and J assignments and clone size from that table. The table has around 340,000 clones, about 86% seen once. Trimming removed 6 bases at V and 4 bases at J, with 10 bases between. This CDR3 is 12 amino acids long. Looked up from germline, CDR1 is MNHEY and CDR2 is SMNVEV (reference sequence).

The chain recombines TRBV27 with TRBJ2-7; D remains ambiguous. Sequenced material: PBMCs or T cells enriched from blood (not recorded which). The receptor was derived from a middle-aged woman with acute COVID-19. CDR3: CASSDLQYEQYF. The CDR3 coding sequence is TGTGCCAGCAGCGACTTACAATACGAGCAGTACTTC.